Given below is one TCR beta chain in context. This specimen belongs to a study of cytomegalovirus exposure and HLA in healthy donors. PCR employed 60 Vbeta and 13 Jbeta primers. Only in-frame clones appear in the TCRdb table, and some are missing; sequencing was by immunoSEQ multiplex PCR. The sample contains roughly 120,000 clones, 75% to 80% of which appear only once. The sequence was obtained from a man in his forties in good health and CMV-seronegative. The sequencing sample was made of PBMCs.

The CDR3 DNA follows: TGTGCCAGCAGCCTTCCCGGCAGACTCTACGAGCAGTACTTC. Residues: CASSLPGRLYEQYF. The chain recombines TRBV11-2 with TRBJ2-7; D unclear. V lost 5 bases and J lost 3, with 14 bases in between. CDR3 length: 14 residues. CDR1 and CDR2 from the germline V gene are SGHAT and FQNNGV.